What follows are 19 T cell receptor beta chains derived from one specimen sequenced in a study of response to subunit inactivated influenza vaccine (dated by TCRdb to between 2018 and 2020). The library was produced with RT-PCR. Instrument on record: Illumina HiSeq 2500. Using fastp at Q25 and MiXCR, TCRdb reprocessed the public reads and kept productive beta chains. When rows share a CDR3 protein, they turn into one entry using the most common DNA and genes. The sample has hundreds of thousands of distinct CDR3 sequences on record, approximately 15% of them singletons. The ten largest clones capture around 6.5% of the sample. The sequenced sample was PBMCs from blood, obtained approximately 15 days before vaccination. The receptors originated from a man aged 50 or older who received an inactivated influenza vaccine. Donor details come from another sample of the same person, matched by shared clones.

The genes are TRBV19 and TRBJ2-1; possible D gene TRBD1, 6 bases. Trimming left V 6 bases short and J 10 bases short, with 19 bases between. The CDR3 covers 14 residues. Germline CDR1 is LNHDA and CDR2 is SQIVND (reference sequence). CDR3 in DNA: TGTGCCAGTAGACCTACAGGGTCGCGTGGGGAGCAGTTCTTC. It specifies CASRPTGSRGEQFF. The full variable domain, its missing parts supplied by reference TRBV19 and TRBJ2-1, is DGGITQSPKYLFRKEGQNVTLSCEQNLNHDAMYWYRQDPGQGLRLIYYSQIVNDFQKGDIAEGYSVSREKKESFPLTVTSAQKNPTAFYLCASRPTGSRGEQFFGPGTRLTVL.

The CDR3 reads CASSQVGPLGTPYEQYF. The DNA of the CDR3 is TGCGCCAGCAGCCAAGTAGGCCCACTAGGGACCCCCTACGAGCAGTACTTC. The gene calls are TRBV4-1 and TRBJ2-7; D could derive from TRBD1 or TRBD2 (5 bases each). Germline V CDR1 and CDR2: MGHRA, YSYEKL. The V end lost 1 base, the J end lost 2 bases, and 18 bases lay between the germline ends. The CDR3 consists of 17 residues.

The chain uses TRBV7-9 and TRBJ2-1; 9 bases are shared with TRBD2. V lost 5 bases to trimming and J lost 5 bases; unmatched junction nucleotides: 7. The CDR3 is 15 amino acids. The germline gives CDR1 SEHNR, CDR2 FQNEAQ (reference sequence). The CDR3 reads CASSDSGSRHNEQFF. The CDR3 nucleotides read TGTGCCAGCAGCGATAGCGGGAGTAGGCACAATGAGCAGTTCTTC.

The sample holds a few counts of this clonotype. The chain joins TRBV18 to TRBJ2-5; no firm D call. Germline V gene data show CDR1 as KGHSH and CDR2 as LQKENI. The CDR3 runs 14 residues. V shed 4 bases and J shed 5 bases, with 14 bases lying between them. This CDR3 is CASSRREVVETQYF. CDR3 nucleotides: TGTGCCAGCTCACGACGTGAAGTAGTGGAGACCCAGTACTTC. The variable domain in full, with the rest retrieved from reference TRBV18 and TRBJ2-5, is NAGVMQNPRHLVRRRGQEARLRCSPMKGHSHVYWYRQLPEEGLKFMVYLQKENIIDESGMPKERFSAEFPKEGPSILRIQQVVRGDSAAYFCASSRREVVETQYFGPGTRLLVL.

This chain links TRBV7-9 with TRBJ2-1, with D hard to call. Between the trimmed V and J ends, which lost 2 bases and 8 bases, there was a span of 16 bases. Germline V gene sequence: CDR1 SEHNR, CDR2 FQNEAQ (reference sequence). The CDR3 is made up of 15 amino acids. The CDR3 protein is CASSLFASNGDEQFF. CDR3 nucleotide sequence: TGTGCCAGCAGCTTATTCGCCTCAAATGGGGATGAGCAGTTCTTC.

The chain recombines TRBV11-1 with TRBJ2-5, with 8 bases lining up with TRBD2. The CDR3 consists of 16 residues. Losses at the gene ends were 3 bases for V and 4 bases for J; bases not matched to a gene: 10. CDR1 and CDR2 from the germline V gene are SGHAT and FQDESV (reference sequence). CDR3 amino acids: CASSFNAGGASETQYF. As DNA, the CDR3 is TGTGCCAGCAGCTTCAATGCCGGGGGGGCCTCAGAGACCCAGTACTTC. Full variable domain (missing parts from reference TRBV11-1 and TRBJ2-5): EAEVAQSPRYKITEKSQAVAFWCDPISGHATLYWYRQILGQGPELLVQFQDESVVDDSQLPKDRFSAERLKGVDSTLKIQPAELGDSAMYLCASSFNAGGASETQYFGPGTRLLVL.

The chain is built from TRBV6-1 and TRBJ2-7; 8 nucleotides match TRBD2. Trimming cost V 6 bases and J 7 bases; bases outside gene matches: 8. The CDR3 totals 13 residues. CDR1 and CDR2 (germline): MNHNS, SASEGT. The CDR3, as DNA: TGTGCCAGCAGGAATCTAGGACTAGCTGAGCAGTACTTC. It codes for CASRNLGLAEQYF.

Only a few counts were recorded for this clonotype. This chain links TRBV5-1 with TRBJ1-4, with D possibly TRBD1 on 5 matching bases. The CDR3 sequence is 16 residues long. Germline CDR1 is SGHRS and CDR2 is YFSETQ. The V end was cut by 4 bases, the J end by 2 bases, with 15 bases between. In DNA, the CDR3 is TGCGCCAGCAGCCCCCCGGAGGGGCGTACTAATGAAAAACTGTTTTTT. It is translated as CASSPPEGRTNEKLFF.

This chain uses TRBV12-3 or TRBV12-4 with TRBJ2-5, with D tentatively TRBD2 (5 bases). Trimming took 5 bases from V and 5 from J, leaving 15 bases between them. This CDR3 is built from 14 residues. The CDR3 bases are TGTGCCAGCAGTGCCGGGAACCTCAAGGAGACCCAGTACTTC. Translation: CASSAGNLKETQYF.

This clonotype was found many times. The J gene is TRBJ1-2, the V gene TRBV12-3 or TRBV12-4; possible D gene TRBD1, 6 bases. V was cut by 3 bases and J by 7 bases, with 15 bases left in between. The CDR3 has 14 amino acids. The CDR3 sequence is CASSFGQGGGGYTF. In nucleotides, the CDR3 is TGTGCCAGCAGTTTCGGGCAGGGAGGGGGTGGCTACACCTTC.

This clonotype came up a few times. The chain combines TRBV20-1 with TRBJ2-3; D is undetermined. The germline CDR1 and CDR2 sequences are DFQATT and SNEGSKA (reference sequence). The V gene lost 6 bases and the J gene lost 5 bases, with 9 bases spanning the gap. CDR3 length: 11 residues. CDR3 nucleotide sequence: TGCAGTGCCCAAACCTTAGATACGCAGTATTTT. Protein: CSAQTLDTQYF.

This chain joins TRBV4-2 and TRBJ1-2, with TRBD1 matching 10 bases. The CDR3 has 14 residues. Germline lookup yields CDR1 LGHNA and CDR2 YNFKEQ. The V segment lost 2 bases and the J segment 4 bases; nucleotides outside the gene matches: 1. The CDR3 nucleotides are TGTGCCAGCAGCCAACGGACAGGGGGCTATGGCTACACCTTC. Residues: CASSQRTGGYGYTF.

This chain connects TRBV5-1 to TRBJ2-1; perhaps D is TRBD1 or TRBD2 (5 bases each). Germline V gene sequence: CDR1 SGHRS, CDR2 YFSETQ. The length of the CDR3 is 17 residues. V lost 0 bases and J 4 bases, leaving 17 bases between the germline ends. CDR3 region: CASSLGPGRGRYNEQFF. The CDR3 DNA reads TGCGCCAGCAGCTTGGGCCCCGGTAGGGGACGTTACAATGAGCAGTTCTTC.

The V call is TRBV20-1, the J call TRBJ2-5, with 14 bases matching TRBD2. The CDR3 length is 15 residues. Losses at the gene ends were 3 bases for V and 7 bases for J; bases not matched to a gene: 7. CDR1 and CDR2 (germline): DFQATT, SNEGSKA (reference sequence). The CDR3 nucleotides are TGCAGTGCTAGGGGACTAGCGGGAGTGTCCGGGACCCAGTACTTC. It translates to CSARGLAGVSGTQYF.

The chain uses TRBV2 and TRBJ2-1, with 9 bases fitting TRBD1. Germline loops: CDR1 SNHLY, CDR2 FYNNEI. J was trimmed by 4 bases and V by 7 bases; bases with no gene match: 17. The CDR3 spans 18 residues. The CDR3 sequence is CASIDLSYRGLLYNEQFF. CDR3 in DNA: TGTGCCAGCATCGACCTTTCCTACAGGGGGCTTTTGTACAATGAGCAGTTCTTC.

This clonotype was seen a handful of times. CDR3 protein: CASSLNVGGPYNEQFF. CDR3 DNA: TGCGCCAGCAGCTTGAACGTCGGGGGGCCCTACAATGAGCAGTTCTTC. V usage is TRBV5-1 and J usage is TRBJ2-1; D perhaps matches TRBD2 (7 bases). The V end lost 1 base, the J end lost 2 bases, and 13 bases lay between the germline ends. The CDR3 has 16 residues. The germline gives CDR1 SGHRS, CDR2 YFSETQ.

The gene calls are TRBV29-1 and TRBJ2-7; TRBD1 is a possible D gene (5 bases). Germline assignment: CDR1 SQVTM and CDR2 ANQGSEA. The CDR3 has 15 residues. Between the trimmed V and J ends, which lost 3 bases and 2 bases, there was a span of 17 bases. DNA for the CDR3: TGCAGCGTTGAGAGATTGCAGGACATTACCTACGAGCAGTACTTC. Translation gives CSVERLQDITYEQYF.

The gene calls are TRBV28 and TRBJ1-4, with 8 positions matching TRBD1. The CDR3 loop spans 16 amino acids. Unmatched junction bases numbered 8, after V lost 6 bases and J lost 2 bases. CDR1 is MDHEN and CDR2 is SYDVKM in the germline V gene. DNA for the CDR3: TGTGCCAGCAGCTCCCAGGGGGCTGCGACTAATGAAAAACTGTTTTTT. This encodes CASSSQGAATNEKLFF. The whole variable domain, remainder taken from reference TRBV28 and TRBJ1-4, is DVKVTQSSRYLVKRTGEKVFLECVQDMDHENMFWYRQDPGLGLRLIYFSYDVKMKEKGDIPEGYSVSREKKERFSLILESASTNQTSMYLCASSSQGAATNEKLFFGSGTQLSVL.

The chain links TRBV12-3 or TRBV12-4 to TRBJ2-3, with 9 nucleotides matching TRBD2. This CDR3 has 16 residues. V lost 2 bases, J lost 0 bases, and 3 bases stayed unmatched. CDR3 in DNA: TGTGCCAGCAGTTTAAGACTAGCGGCTAGCACAGATACGCAGTATTTT. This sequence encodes CASSLRLAASTDTQYF.